This T cell receptor (beta chain) was sequenced for a study of blood T cell repertoires in COVID-19. This clone was observed once. The CDR3 has 13 residues. The V end lost 3 bases, the J end lost 2 bases, and 7 bases lay between the germline ends. Clones were sequenced by immunoSEQ multiplex PCR, and TCRdb holds only the in-frame ones, with some missing. The sample includes around 140,000 clones, 84% of them seen just once. The TCR comes from a man aged 50 to 60 in a cohort exposed to, infected with or recovered from COVID-19 (not recorded which). Sequencing input: PBMCs or T cells enriched from blood (not recorded which). J is TRBJ1-2 and V is TRBV12-3 or TRBV12-4; D call uncertain. The CDR3 loop reads CASSFGLNYGYTF. CDR3 sequence (DNA): TGTGCCAGCAGTTTTGGGCTGAACTATGGCTACACCTTC.